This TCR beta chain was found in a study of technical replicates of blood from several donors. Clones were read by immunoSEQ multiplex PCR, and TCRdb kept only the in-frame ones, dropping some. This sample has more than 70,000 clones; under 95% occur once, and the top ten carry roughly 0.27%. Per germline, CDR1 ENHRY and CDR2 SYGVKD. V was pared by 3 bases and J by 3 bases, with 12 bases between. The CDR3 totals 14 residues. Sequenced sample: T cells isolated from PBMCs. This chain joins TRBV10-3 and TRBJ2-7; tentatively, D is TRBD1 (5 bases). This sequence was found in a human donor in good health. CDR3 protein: CAISEEGAVYEQYF. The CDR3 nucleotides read TGTGCCATCAGTGAAGAAGGGGCAGTCTACGAGCAGTACTTC.